This T cell receptor beta chain was sequenced in a study of shared clonotypes between healthy human individuals. Trimming removed 5 bases from V and 4 bases from J, with 8 bases in between. The CDR3 length is 12 residues. Per germline, CDR1 SEHNR and CDR2 FQNEAQ (reference sequence). This table comes from immunoSEQ multiplex PCR, and its TCRdb copy is limited to in-frame clones, with some not included. The table records about 2.1 million clones, over 85% of them present only once. Naive CD8 cells were CD45RO-negative, positively selected for CCR7, excluding terminally differentiated effector memory CD45RA+ cells. Study conclusions and caveats: Naive CD4 clonotypes overlapped across several donors at about 5.2%. Incompleteness in sorted-subset sequencing, despite large depth, was shown by rarefaction.

With regard to this clone: Antigen unknown. At the DNA level, this CDR3 is encoded by other sequences in the same sample as well.

The chain is built from TRBV7-9 and TRBJ1-2; no firm D call. The clonotype was recovered from a man aged 18 to 29 in good health. Some clones in this sample may be carry-over from other donors' samples. The sequencing sample was made of naive CD8+ T cells from PBMCs. The CDR3 sequence: CASSLGSYGYTF. In nucleotides, the CDR3 is TGTGCCAGCAGCCTCGGAAGCTATGGCTACACCTTC.